This T cell receptor beta chain was sequenced during a study of shared clonotypes between healthy human individuals. In the original processing: ImmunoSEQ supplied junction-only sequences lacking quality scores, so filtering was different. TCRdb's table, derived via immunoSEQ multiplex PCR, lists solely in-frame clones and lacks some. V and J calls and clone size are those listed in that table; D and trimming were worked out from the DNA. The table includes roughly 2,500,000 clones, approximately 94% detected once. The CD4+ fraction was divided into a CD45RA+ naive subset and a CD45RA-negative memory subset. V was trimmed by 5 bases and J by 0 bases, leaving 6 bases between them. Germline assignment: CDR1 SGHNT and CDR2 YYREEE (reference sequence). The CDR3 has 14 amino acids.

Sequenced sample: naive CD4+ T cells from PBMCs. The subset here: CD45RA+ positively selected. The V call is TRBV5-4, the J call TRBJ2-6; D unclear. The TCR was taken from a man between 18 and 29 years old in good health. Some clones in this sample may be carry-over from other donors' samples. The CDR3 coding sequence is TGTGCCAGCAGACACGACTCTGGGGCCAACGTCCTGACTTTC. It codes for CASRHDSGANVLTF.